Detailed here is one T cell receptor beta chain. The antigen remains unidentified. The table came from immunoSEQ multiplex PCR; TCRdb's copy has only in-frame clones and leaves some out. The data contain around 6,100 clones, 65% to 70% of them singletons. Losses at the gene ends were 2 bases for V and 1 base for J; bases not matched to a gene: 0. CDR3 length: 15 amino acids. Germline CDR1 MRHNA, CDR2 SNTAGT. These data come from a study of CD8 T cell repertoires and HIV-1 epitope variants. Sequencing used cultured CD8+ T cells derived from PBMCs. The chain couples TRBV6-4 to TRBJ2-3; 10 bases are a match to TRBD2. This TCR was sampled from a male donor with HIV. The CDR3 sequence is CASSDGTSGTDTQYF. The CDR3 DNA sequence: TGTGCCAGCAGTGACGGGACTAGCGGCACAGATACGCAGTATTTT.